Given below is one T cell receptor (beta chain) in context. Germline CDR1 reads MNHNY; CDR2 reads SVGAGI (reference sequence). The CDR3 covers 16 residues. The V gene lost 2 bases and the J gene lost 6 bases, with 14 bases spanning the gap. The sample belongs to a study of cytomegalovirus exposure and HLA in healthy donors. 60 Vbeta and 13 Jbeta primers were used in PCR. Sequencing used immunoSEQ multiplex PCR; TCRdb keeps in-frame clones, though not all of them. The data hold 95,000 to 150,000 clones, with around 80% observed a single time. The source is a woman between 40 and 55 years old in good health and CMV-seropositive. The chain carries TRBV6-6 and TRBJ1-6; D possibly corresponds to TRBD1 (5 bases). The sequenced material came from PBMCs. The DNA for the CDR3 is TGTGCCAGCAGTTACCTTAGCGGGGCCAGTAATTCACCCCTCCACTTT. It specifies CASSYLSGASNSPLHF.